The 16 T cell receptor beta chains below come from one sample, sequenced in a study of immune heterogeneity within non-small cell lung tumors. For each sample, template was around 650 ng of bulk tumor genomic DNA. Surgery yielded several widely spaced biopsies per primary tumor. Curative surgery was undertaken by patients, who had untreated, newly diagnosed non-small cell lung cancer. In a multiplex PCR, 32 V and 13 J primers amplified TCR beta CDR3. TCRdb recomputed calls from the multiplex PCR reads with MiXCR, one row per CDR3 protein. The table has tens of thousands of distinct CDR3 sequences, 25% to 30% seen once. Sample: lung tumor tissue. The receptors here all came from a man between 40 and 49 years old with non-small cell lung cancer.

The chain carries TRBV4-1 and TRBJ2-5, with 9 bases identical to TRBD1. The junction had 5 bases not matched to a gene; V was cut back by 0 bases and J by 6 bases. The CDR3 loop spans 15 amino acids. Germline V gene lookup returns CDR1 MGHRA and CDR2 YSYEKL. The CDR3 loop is CASSQDWGQGQTQYF. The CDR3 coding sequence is TGCGCCAGCAGCCAAGATTGGGGACAGGGTCAGACCCAGTACTTC.

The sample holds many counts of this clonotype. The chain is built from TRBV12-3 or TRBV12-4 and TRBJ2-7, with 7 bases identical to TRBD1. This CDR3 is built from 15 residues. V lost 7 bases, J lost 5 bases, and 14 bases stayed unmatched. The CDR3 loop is CASNAADRVGHEQYF. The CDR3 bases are TGTGCCAGCAACGCAGCCGACAGGGTGGGACACGAGCAGTACTTC.

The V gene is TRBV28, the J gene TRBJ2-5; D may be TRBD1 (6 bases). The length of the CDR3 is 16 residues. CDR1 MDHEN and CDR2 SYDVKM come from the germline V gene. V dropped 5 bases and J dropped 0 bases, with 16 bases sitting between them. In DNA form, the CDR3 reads TGTGCCAGCAGTAACTTAGGGGGTCCGGACCAAGAGACCCAGTACTTC. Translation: CASSNLGGPDQETQYF. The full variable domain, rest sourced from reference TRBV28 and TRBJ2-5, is DVKVTQSSRYLVKRTGEKVFLECVQDMDHENMFWYRQDPGLGLRLIYFSYDVKMKEKGDIPEGYSVSREKKERFSLILESASTNQTSMYLCASSNLGGPDQETQYFGPGTRLLVL.

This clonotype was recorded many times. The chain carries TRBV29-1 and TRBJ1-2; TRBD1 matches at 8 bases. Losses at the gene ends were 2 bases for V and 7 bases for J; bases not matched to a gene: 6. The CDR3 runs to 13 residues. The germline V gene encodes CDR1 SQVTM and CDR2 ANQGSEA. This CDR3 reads CSVEHQGASGYTF. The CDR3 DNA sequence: TGCAGCGTTGAACATCAGGGGGCCAGTGGCTACACCTTC.

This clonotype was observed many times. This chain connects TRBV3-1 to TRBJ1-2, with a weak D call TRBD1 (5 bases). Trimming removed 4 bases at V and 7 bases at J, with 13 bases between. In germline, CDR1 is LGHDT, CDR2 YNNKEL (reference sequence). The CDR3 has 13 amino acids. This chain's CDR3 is CASSLNTGGGYTF. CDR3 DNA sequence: TGTGCCAGCAGCCTAAATACGGGGGGTGGCTACACCTTC. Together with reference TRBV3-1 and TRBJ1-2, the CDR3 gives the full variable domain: DTAVSQTPKYLVTQMGNDKSIKCEQNLGHDTMYWYKQDSKKFLKIMFSYNNKELIINETVPNRFSPKSPDKAHLNLHINSLELGDSAVYFCASSLNTGGGYTFGSGTRLTVV.

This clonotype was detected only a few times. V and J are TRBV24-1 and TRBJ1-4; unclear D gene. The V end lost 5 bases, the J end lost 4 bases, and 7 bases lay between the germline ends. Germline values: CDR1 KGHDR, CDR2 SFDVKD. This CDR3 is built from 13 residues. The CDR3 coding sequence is TGTGCCACCAGTGCGGCGGTTAATGAAAAACTGTTTTTT. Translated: CATSAAVNEKLFF.

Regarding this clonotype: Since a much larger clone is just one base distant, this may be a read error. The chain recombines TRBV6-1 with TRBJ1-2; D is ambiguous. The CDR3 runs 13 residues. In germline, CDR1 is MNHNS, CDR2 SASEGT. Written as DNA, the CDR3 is TGTGCCAGCGGTGATCGGGGAGTCTATGGCTACACCTTC. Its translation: CASGDRGVYGYTF.

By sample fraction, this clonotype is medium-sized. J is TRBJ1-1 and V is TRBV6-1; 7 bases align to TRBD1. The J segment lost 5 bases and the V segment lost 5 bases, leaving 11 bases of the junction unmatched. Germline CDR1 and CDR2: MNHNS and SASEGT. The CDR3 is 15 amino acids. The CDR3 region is CASSYRTGVGTEAFF. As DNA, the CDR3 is TGTGCCAGCAGTTACAGGACAGGCGTAGGGACTGAAGCTTTCTTT.

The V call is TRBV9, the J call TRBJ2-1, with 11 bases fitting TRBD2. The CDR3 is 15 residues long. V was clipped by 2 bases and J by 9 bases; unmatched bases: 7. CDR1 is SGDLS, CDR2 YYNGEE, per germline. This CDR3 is CASSVGLAGGSEQFF. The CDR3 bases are TGTGCCAGCAGCGTCGGCCTAGCGGGAGGCAGTGAGCAGTTCTTC.

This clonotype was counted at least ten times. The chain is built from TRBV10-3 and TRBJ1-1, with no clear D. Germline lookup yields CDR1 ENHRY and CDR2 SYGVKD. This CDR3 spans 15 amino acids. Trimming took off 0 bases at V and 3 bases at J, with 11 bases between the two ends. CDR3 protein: CAISESNRRDTEAFF. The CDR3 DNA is TGTGCCATCAGTGAGTCGAACCGTCGGGACACTGAAGCTTTCTTT.

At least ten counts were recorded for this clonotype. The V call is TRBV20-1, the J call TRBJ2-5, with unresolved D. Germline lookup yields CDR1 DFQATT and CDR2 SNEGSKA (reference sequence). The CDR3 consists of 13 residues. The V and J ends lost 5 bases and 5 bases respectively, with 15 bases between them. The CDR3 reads CSARPVSRETQYF. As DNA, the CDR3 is TGCAGTGCTCGACCCGTGAGTAGGGAGACCCAGTACTTC.

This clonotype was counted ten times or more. The CDR3 bases are TGTGCCAGCAGGCCCGGACAGGGAAACTATGGCTACACCTTC. It yields the protein CASRPGQGNYGYTF. The rearrangement uses TRBV6-1 and TRBJ1-2; 8 nucleotides agree with TRBD1. Germline CDR1 reads MNHNS; CDR2 reads SASEGT. Trimming at V came to 6 bases and at J to 2 bases, leaving 5 bases not matched to a gene. This CDR3 is 14 amino acids long.

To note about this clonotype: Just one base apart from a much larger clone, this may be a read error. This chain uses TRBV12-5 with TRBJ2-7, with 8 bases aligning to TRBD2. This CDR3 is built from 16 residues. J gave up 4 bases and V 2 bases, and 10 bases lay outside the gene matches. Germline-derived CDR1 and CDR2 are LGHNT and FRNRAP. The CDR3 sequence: CASGLLQSGGVYEQYF. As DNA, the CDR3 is TGTGCTAGTGGTTTGTTACAGTCCGGGGGGGTATACGAGCAGTACTTC.

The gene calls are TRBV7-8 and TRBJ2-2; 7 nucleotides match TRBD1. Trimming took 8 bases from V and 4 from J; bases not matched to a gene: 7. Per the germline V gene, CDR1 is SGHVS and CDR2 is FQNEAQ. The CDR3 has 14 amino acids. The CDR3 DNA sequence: TGTGCCAGCGAGGTGGGACAGCGCACCGGGGAGCTGTTTTTT. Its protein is CASEVGQRTGELFF.

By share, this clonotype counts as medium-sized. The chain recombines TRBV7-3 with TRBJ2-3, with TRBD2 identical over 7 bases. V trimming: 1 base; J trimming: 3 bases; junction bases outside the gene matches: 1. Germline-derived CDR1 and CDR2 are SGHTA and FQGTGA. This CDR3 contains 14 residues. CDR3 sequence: CASSLNGRTDTQYF. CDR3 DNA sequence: TGTGCCAGCAGCTTAAACGGGAGGACAGATACGCAGTATTTT.

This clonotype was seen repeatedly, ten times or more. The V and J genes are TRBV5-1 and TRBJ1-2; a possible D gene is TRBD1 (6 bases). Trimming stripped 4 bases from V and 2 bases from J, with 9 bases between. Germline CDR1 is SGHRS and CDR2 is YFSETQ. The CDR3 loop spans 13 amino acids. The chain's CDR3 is CASSVDRNYGYTF. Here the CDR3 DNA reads TGCGCCAGCAGCGTAGACAGGAACTATGGCTACACCTTC. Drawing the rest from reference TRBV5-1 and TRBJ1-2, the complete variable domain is KAGVTQTPRYLIKTRGQQVTLSCSPISGHRSVSWYQQTPGQGLQFLFEYFSETQRNKGNFPGRFSGRQFSNSRSEMNVSTLELGDSALYLCASSVDRNYGYTFGSGTRLTVV.